Following are 25 T cell receptor beta chains from one sample sequenced in a study of blood T cell repertoires in COVID-19 (dated by TCRdb to about 2020). Libraries came from the immunoSEQ multiplex PCR assay. In TCRdb, the immuneACCESS table is reduced to in-frame sequences with V and J assigned. These tables do not hold every clone; where another copy was compared, an unresolved V gene accounts for under half, and the others remain unexplained. The sample contains hundreds of thousands of clones, 65% to 85% of them found a single time. The top ten clones comprise about 1.3% of the sample. The sequenced sample was peripheral blood. All receptors derive from a woman aged 25 to 45 with COVID-19, enrolled during active disease.

The J gene is TRBJ1-5, the V gene TRBV5-1, with 7 bases identical to TRBD1. V was clipped by 2 bases and J by 7 bases; unmatched bases: 6. Germline V gene lookup returns CDR1 SGHRS and CDR2 YFSETQ. The CDR3 loop spans 14 amino acids. The CDR3: CASSLQGTGQPQHF. The CDR3 coding sequence is TGCGCCAGCAGCTTACAGGGGACCGGCCAGCCCCAGCATTTT.

This clone was recorded only once. The genes are TRBV6-4 and TRBJ2-7; 9 nucleotides match TRBD2. The CDR3 loop spans 16 amino acids. Germline V gene lookup returns CDR1 MRHNA and CDR2 SNTAGT. V was clipped by 1 base and J by 6 bases; unmatched bases: 10. Here the CDR3 reads CASSDYGGRAGCEQYF. The CDR3 bases are TGTGCCAGCAGTGACTATGGCGGGAGGGCCGGATGCGAGCAGTACTTC.

The chain links TRBV10-2 to TRBJ2-3; D unresolved. The CDR3 is 16 amino acids. Deletions cut 0 bases from V and 0 bases from J, with 10 bases between. The germline CDR1 and CDR2 sequences are WSHSY and SAAADI. CDR3 amino acids: CASSESLESSTDTQYF. The CDR3 bases are TGCGCCAGCAGTGAGTCGCTAGAGTCGAGCACAGATACGCAGTATTTT.

The gene calls are TRBV5-4 and TRBJ2-7; 8 bases map to TRBD1. Trimming took 3 bases from V and 5 from J; bases not matched to a gene: 4. Germline loops: CDR1 SGHNT, CDR2 YYREEE (reference sequence). CDR3 length: 13 amino acids. CDR3 region: CASSSAGGHEQYF. CDR3 bases: TGTGCCAGCAGCTCTGCAGGGGGCCACGAGCAGTACTTC.

V gene TRBV27 combines with J gene TRBJ2-1; possibly TRBD1 for D (5 bases). Germline-derived CDR1 and CDR2 are MNHEY and SMNVEV (reference sequence). The CDR3 loop spans 13 amino acids. Trimming removed 3 bases from V and 7 bases from J, with 10 bases in between. The CDR3, as DNA: TGTGCCAGCAGTTTTGGGGCCCCTAATGAGCAGTTCTTC. Amino acids: CASSFGAPNEQFF.

The V and J genes are TRBV2 and TRBJ1-2; D remains ambiguous. CDR1 and CDR2 from the germline V gene are SNHLY and FYNNEI. The CDR3 is 15 residues long. Trimming left V 1 base short and J 3 bases short, with 12 bases between. CDR3 coding DNA: TGTGCCAGCAGTGAAGAAGGGAGGGAGTACTATGGCTACACCTTC. As protein: CASSEEGREYYGYTF.

This clone was found a few times. The genes are TRBV5-5 and TRBJ2-5; D might be TRBD1 (5 bases). V was cut by 1 base and J by 7 bases, with 14 bases left in between. The CDR3 is 14 residues long. Per the germline V gene, CDR1 is SGHKS and CDR2 is YYEKEE (reference sequence). DNA for the CDR3: TGTGCCAGCAGCTTGAGACAGCTGGACGGGACCCAGTACTTC. Translating gives CASSLRQLDGTQYF.

This chain joins TRBV7-2 and TRBJ2-7; TRBD2 matches 13 bases. CDR3 size: 15 residues. V lost 6 bases and J lost 4; bases outside the gene matches: 6. The germline V gene has CDR1 SGHTA and CDR2 FQGNSA. The CDR3 reads CASSAAGLAGYEQYF. CDR3 DNA sequence: TGTGCCAGCAGTGCAGCGGGACTAGCGGGGTACGAGCAGTACTTC.

V is TRBV6-4 and J is TRBJ2-5; 8 bases line up with TRBD2. Losses at the gene ends were 6 bases for V and 4 bases for J; bases not matched to a gene: 10. From germline, CDR1 is MRHNA and CDR2 SNTAGT. This CDR3 comprises 15 residues. The CDR3 nucleotides are TGTGCCAGCAGCATAAACGGGGGGGCCGCAGAGACCCAGTACTTC. Protein: CASSINGGAAETQYF.

CDR3 DNA: TGCAGTGCTAGTGCTGCTAGCGGGAGGGGGTCGCACGAGCAGTACTTC. Protein product: CSASAASGRGSHEQYF. This chain links TRBV20-1 with TRBJ2-7; 12 nucleotides match TRBD2. The germline CDR1 and CDR2 sequences are DFQATT and SNEGSKA (reference sequence). V lost 3 bases, J lost 5 bases, and 11 bases stayed unmatched. The CDR3 length is 16 residues.

The gene calls are TRBV5-1 and TRBJ2-6; no definite D call. This CDR3 comprises 17 residues. The V gene lost 4 bases and the J gene lost 0 bases, with 14 bases spanning the gap. From germline, CDR1 is SGHRS and CDR2 YFSETQ. CDR3 amino acids: CASSARALGSGANVLTF. Written as DNA, the CDR3 is TGCGCCAGCAGCGCCAGAGCCCTAGGCTCTGGGGCCAACGTCCTGACTTTC.

The rearrangement uses TRBV18 and TRBJ2-7, with a possible D match to TRBD1 (5 bases). V shed 3 bases and J shed 1 base, with 10 bases lying between them. The germline CDR1 and CDR2 sequences are KGHSH and LQKENI. The CDR3 consists of 14 residues. CDR3 in amino acids: CASSPETESYEQYF. In nucleotides, the CDR3 is TGTGCCAGCTCACCGGAGACAGAATCCTACGAGCAGTACTTC.

The chain couples TRBV25-1 to TRBJ1-2; possible D gene TRBD1, 6 bases. With 5 bases removed from V and 8 bases from J, the gap between germline ends came to 15 bases. The germline CDR1 and CDR2 sequences are MGHDK and SYGVNS. The CDR3 has 13 residues. CDR3 bases: TGTGCCAGCAGTCCCGCAGAGCAGGGGGGCTACACCTTC. Protein: CASSPAEQGGYTF.

V is TRBV12-3 or TRBV12-4 and J is TRBJ2-4; D gene unclear. V was shortened by 5 bases and J by 0 bases, with 5 bases between the two germline ends. CDR3 length: 13 residues. This CDR3 is CASSPLAKNIQYF. The DNA of the CDR3 is TGTGCCAGCAGTCCCCTAGCCAAAAACATTCAGTACTTC.

The CDR3 here is CASSEALAAYEQYF. The CDR3 nucleotides are TGTGCCAGCAGTGAAGCCCTAGCGGCCTACGAGCAGTACTTC. This chain joins TRBV6-1 and TRBJ2-7; 7 positions agree with TRBD2. Germline V CDR1 and CDR2: MNHNS, SASEGT. CDR3 length equals 14 residues. The ends lost 0 bases at V and 2 bases at J; junction bases unmatched: 1.

This clone showed up just once. CDR3: CASSPQGRDEKLFF. The CDR3 region has the DNA TGTGCCAGTAGTCCCCAGGGGCGGGATGAAAAACTGTTTTTT. The rearrangement joins TRBV19 to TRBJ1-4, with D tentatively TRBD1 (6 bases). V was shortened by 5 bases and J by 6 bases, with 13 bases between the two germline ends. Germline V lookup: CDR1 LNHDA, CDR2 SQIVND (reference sequence). This CDR3 has 14 amino acids.

The rearrangement joins TRBV7-3 to TRBJ1-6; 11 bases match TRBD1. The CDR3 is made up of 16 amino acids. Trimming took 1 base from V and 6 from J; bases not matched to a gene: 2. Per germline, CDR1 SGHTA and CDR2 FQGTGA. The CDR3 loop reads CASSLMGTGGNSPLHF. The CDR3 region has the DNA TGTGCCAGCAGCTTAATGGGGACAGGGGGTAATTCACCCCTCCACTTT.

J is TRBJ2-7 and V is TRBV18, with TRBD2 matching 9 bases. V was pared by 2 bases and J by 12 bases, with 11 bases of the junction left unmatched. Germline V lookup: CDR1 KGHSH, CDR2 LQKENI. The CDR3 has 14 amino acids. The DNA for the CDR3 is TGTGCCAGCTCACCAGAACTAGCGGGTGCTAACGCGTACTTC. This encodes CASSPELAGANAYF.

A few counts support this clone. V usage is TRBV19 and J usage is TRBJ1-5; D is unresolved. Germline V CDR1 and CDR2: LNHDA, SQIVND (reference sequence). The CDR3 has 15 amino acids. V was cut by 1 base and J by 1 base, with 8 bases left in between. The CDR3 is CASSIVGESNQPQHF. For the CDR3, the DNA is TGTGCCAGTAGTATAGTGGGAGAAAGCAATCAGCCCCAGCATTTT.

V is TRBV18 and J is TRBJ1-1, with D perhaps TRBD1 (6 bases). With 5 bases removed from V and 1 base from J, the gap between germline ends came to 17 bases. CDR1 is KGHSH, CDR2 LQKENI, per germline. The CDR3 contains 16 residues. The CDR3 DNA reads TGTGCCAGCTCAAGCATCAATACAGGGTGGAACACTGAAGCTTTCTTT. This translates into CASSSINTGWNTEAFF.

At least ten counts were recorded for this clone. The chain has TRBV4-2 and TRBJ2-3; D not resolved. CDR3 size: 11 residues. Trimming removed 0 bases at V and 8 bases at J, with 3 bases between. The germline V gene encodes CDR1 LGHNA and CDR2 YNFKEQ. The CDR3: CASSQDSTQYF. In DNA form, the CDR3 reads TGTGCCAGCAGCCAAGACAGTACGCAGTATTTT.

This clone turned up a few times. The chain recombines TRBV11-2 with TRBJ1-1; a possible D gene is TRBD1 (5 bases). Germline V gene data show CDR1 as SGHAT and CDR2 as FQNNGV. The CDR3 loop spans 14 amino acids. Trimming took 5 bases from V and 0 from J, leaving 10 bases between them. The CDR3 DNA sequence: TGTGCCAGCAGCCGGGACTTCATGAACACTGAAGCTTTCTTT. Translated: CASSRDFMNTEAFF. Together with reference TRBV11-2 and TRBJ1-1, the CDR3 gives the full variable domain: EAGVAQSPRYKIIEKRQSVAFWCNPISGHATLYWYQQILGQGPKLLIQFQNNGVVDDSQLPKDRFSAERLKGVDSTLKIQPAKLEDSAVYLCASSRDFMNTEAFFGQGTRLTVV.

This clone was found once. The chain is built from TRBV5-6 and TRBJ2-1, with D tentatively TRBD2 (5 bases). Germline CDR1 and CDR2: SGHDT and YYEEEE. Trimming left V 1 base short and J 4 bases short, with 12 bases between. This CDR3 is 15 amino acids long. The CDR3 nucleotides are TGTGCCAGCAGCTTGCCGGGGAACAGTTACAATGAGCAGTTCTTC. Translation: CASSLPGNSYNEQFF.

J is TRBJ2-1 and V is TRBV5-4; D might be TRBD2 (6 bases). CDR1 and CDR2 from the germline V gene are SGHNT and YYREEE (reference sequence). The V gene lost 4 bases and the J gene lost 5 bases, with 25 bases spanning the gap. The length of the CDR3 is 18 residues. The CDR3 region is CASSPPVGDSSNNNEQFF. The CDR3 coding sequence is TGTGCCAGCAGCCCACCTGTTGGGGACTCATCAAATAACAATGAGCAGTTCTTC.

The chain employs TRBV2 and TRBJ2-1; 14 bases are a match to TRBD2. The germline CDR1 and CDR2 sequences are SNHLY and FYNNEI. Trimming cost V 9 bases and J 7 bases; bases outside gene matches: 11. There are 16 residues in the CDR3. CDR3 sequence reads: CARQGSRLAGGNEQFF. CDR3 DNA sequence: TGTGCCAGGCAGGGCTCCAGACTAGCGGGAGGGAATGAGCAGTTCTTC.